The present T cell receptor (beta chain) was sequenced within a study of CD8 T cells in Susac syndrome. The length of the CDR3 is 11 residues. V dropped 4 bases and J dropped 13 bases, with 8 bases sitting between them. Study-wide results and caveats: Susac-specific public clones found in total CD8+ repertoires numbered some 17, and those in CD8+ TEMRA repertoires numbered several.

The authors reverse transcribed roughly 0.5 to 1 ug RNA with random hexamers. MiXCR, run by TCRdb on the immunoSEQ multiplex PCR reads, gives a single entry per CDR3 protein. The table lists approximately 120,000 distinct CDR3 sequences, about 94% of them singletons, with 0.2% to 0.25% in the top ten. This clonotype came up once. Its target is not known. Sequencing was carried out using CD8+ T cells from PBMCs. The receptor's source is a human donor with Susac syndrome. The chain combines TRBV12-3 or TRBV12-4 with TRBJ1-6; D ambiguous. Here the CDR3 reads CASSSLGPLHF. The CDR3 region has the DNA TGTGCCAGCAGTTCTCTAGGGCCCCTCCACTTT.